This note documents a single TCR beta chain sequence. Its target is unknown. Here immunoSEQ multiplex PCR was the method, and the copy in TCRdb shows in-frame clones only, minus some. The profile shows 110,000 to 150,000 clones, 70% to 90% of them singletons. These data are taken from a study of T cell responses to AZD1222 COVID-19 vaccine. About the study: Pooling covered second doses at about 4 or about 12 weeks.

Study outcomes and limitations: Just a handful of people given AZD1222 tested seropositive at baseline. An increase in Spike-specific TCR breadth and depth was observed after two AZD1222 doses. Most donors were white British and more were female, and clonal diversity was possibly underestimated.

With 2 bases removed from V and 7 bases from J, the gap between germline ends came to 27 bases. This CDR3 is 17 amino acids long. Germline-derived CDR1 and CDR2 are GTSNPN and SVGIG (reference sequence). The chain has TRBV30 and TRBJ2-7, with a weak D call TRBD2 (7 bases). This TCR was sampled from an adult in good health. The source material was peripheral blood, sampled on day 0 of AZD1222 vaccination. CDR3 residues: CAWSLPAAGHRAKEQYF. The CDR3, as DNA: TGTGCCTGGAGTCTCCCGGCAGCGGGACACCGAGCGAAGGAGCAGTACTTC. The full variable domain, with the rest looked up from reference TRBV30 and TRBJ2-7, is SQTIHQWPATLVQPVGSPLSLECTVEGTSNPNLYWYRQAAGRGLQLLFYSVGIGQISSEVPQNLSASRPQDRQFILSSKKLLLSDSGFYLCAWSLPAAGHRAKEQYFGPGTRLTVT.